One and the same sample provided the 14 T cell receptor beta chains below, sequenced in a study of T cell clonotyping in hematopoietic cell transplantation. Indicated time point: recipient sample about 28 days before transplant, after cytoreduction. Sequencing used immunoSEQ multiplex PCR; TCRdb keeps in-frame clones, though not all of them. There are roughly 80,000 clones in the sample; about 95% occur only once, and 1.5% to 2% lies in the top ten. Sequenced material: peripheral blood mononuclear cells, taken before stem cell transplant. The source of these receptors is a woman aged 45-60 years with acute myeloid leukemia. Some clones in this sample may be carry-over from other donors' samples.

The V gene is TRBV5-4, the J gene TRBJ1-6; no clear D gene. Germline V gene sequence: CDR1 SGHNT, CDR2 YYREEE (reference sequence). Trimming removed 0 bases from V and 7 bases from J, with 8 bases in between. The CDR3 totals 14 residues. The CDR3 sequence: CASSLENLNSPLHF. The CDR3 nucleotides read TGTGCCAGCAGCTTGGAAAATTTAAATTCACCCCTCCACTTT.

The rearrangement links TRBV2 to TRBJ2-1; possible D gene TRBD2, 5 bases. V dropped 6 bases and J dropped 5 bases, with 8 bases sitting between them. The CDR3 spans 12 residues. Germline lookup yields CDR1 SNHLY and CDR2 FYNNEI. The CDR3 reads CASSVRDNEQFF. The CDR3, as DNA: TGTGCCAGCAGCGTGCGGGACAATGAGCAGTTCTTC.

About this clone: Additional DNA sequences in this sample encode the identical CDR3. The CDR3 sequence is CASSWDRNYEQYF. CDR3 nucleotides: TGTGCCAGCAGCTGGGACAGAAACTACGAGCAGTACTTC. The rearrangement joins TRBV5-4 to TRBJ2-7, with 7 bases aligning to TRBD1. Germline CDR1 SGHNT, CDR2 YYREEE (reference sequence). Trimming at V came to 3 bases and at J to 3 bases, leaving 3 bases not matched to a gene. This CDR3 is 13 amino acids long.

This chain uses TRBV7-8 with TRBJ1-1; the D gene is possibly TRBD1 (5 bases). CDR3 length: 15 amino acids. V lost 0 bases, J lost 0 bases, and 8 bases lay in between. Germline V gene data show CDR1 as SGHVS and CDR2 as FQNEAQ. CDR3 residues: CASSLAGTVNTEAFF. CDR3 in DNA: TGTGCCAGCAGCTTAGCCGGGACGGTGAACACTGAAGCTTTCTTT.

This chain uses TRBV30 with TRBJ2-3; 11 bases fit TRBD2. The CDR3 has 15 residues. Germline lookup yields CDR1 GTSNPN and CDR2 SVGIG (reference sequence). V gave up 2 bases and J gave up 3 bases; unmatched junction bases: 4. CDR3 in amino acids: CAWSPIAGGTDTQYF. The CDR3 DNA reads as TGTGCCTGGAGTCCAATAGCGGGGGGGACAGATACGCAGTATTTT.

V usage is TRBV9 and J usage is TRBJ2-2, with D unresolved. This CDR3 region has 15 residues. Looked up from germline, CDR1 is SGDLS and CDR2 is YYNGEE. V lost 1 base and J lost 0, with 7 bases in between. The chain's CDR3 is CASSVNLANTGELFF. The CDR3 DNA follows: TGTGCCAGCAGCGTAAACCTAGCGAACACCGGGGAGCTGTTTTTT.

The chain employs TRBV19 and TRBJ2-3; D is perhaps TRBD2 (6 bases). Trimming left V 5 bases short and J 2 bases short, with 14 bases between. This CDR3 region has 15 residues. In germline, CDR1 is LNHDA, CDR2 SQIVND (reference sequence). CDR3 DNA: TGTGCCAGTAGTGAGCAGCGGGCCACCACAGATACGCAGTATTTT. Protein sequence: CASSEQRATTDTQYF.

The chain recombines TRBV7-2 with TRBJ1-3, with no clear D. Germline V gene data show CDR1 as SGHTA and CDR2 as FQGNSA. Trimming took off 1 base at V and 2 bases at J, with 9 bases between the two ends. The CDR3 covers 15 residues. CDR3 loop: CASSLVKGTGNTIYF. CDR3 coding DNA: TGTGCCAGCAGCTTAGTTAAGGGAACTGGAAACACCATATATTTT.

V and J are TRBV7-2 and TRBJ1-5; D gene unclear. Between the trimmed V and J ends, which lost 1 base and 1 base, there was a span of 5 bases. The CDR3 length is 14 residues. Germline V gene data show CDR1 as SGHTA and CDR2 as FQGNSA. CDR3 sequence (DNA): TGTGCCAGCAGCTTAGGACTGAGCAATCAGCCCCAGCATTTT. Its protein product is CASSLGLSNQPQHF.

The rearrangement links TRBV5-1 to TRBJ2-2; D may be TRBD1 or TRBD2 (6 bases each). V lost 4 bases and J lost 8, with 12 bases in between. Germline loops: CDR1 SGHRS, CDR2 YFSETQ. CDR3 length: 13 amino acids. The CDR3 DNA reads TGCGCCAGCAGCGGAGGGGGATTAGGGGAGCTGTTTTTT. It translates to CASSGGGLGELFF.

The chain employs TRBV5-1 and TRBJ2-5, with 13 positions matching TRBD2. CDR3 length: 15 amino acids. Germline-derived CDR1 and CDR2 are SGHRS and YFSETQ. V was pared by 4 bases and J by 5 bases, with 5 bases of the junction left unmatched. The CDR3 loop reads CASSTGLAGAETQYF. DNA of the CDR3: TGCGCCAGCAGCACTGGACTAGCGGGAGCGGAGACCCAGTACTTC.

The chain couples TRBV29-1 to TRBJ2-1, with a possible D match to TRBD2 (5 bases). The CDR3 runs 16 residues. CDR1 SQVTM and CDR2 ANQGSEA come from the germline V gene. V shed 0 bases and J shed 2 bases, with 14 bases lying between them. CDR3 nucleotides: TGCAGCGTTGAAGACGGGTGGAGCGGAACCTACAATGAGCAGTTCTTC. Translation: CSVEDGWSGTYNEQFF.

The chain recombines TRBV5-1 with TRBJ1-2, with no clear D. CDR3 length equals 14 residues. Germline V lookup: CDR1 SGHRS, CDR2 YFSETQ. Trimming took off 4 bases at V and 4 bases at J, with 14 bases between the two ends. In DNA form, the CDR3 reads TGCGCCAGCAGCGCGGAGGTCAGCGTCTATGGCTACACCTTC. This gives the protein CASSAEVSVYGYTF.

The chain combines TRBV30 with TRBJ2-5, with D possibly matching TRBD1 (5 bases). Germline V gene lookup returns CDR1 GTSNPN and CDR2 SVGIG (reference sequence). CDR3 size: 12 residues. Trimming left V 1 base short and J 4 bases short, with 7 bases between. CDR3: CAWSEGVETQYF. As DNA, the CDR3 is TGTGCCTGGAGTGAAGGGGTAGAGACCCAGTACTTC.